Sequencing of this TCR beta chain was carried out in a study of tumor-infiltrating lymphocytes in oesophageal squamous cell carcinoma. Germline CDR1 is SGHTA and CDR2 is FQGNSA. The trim removed 5 bases at V and 7 bases at J, leaving 12 bases unmatched. The CDR3 is made up of 15 amino acids. One entry per CDR3 protein results from TCRdb running MiXCR on the PCR reads. The sample lists 18,000 or so distinct CDR3 sequences; 35% to 45% were seen once. This receptor was identified in a female donor with esophageal squamous cell carcinoma. The J gene is TRBJ1-2, the V gene TRBV7-2; 8 nucleotides match TRBD1. Sequencing was performed on normal esophageal tissue next to the tumor. The CDR3 sequence is CASSPYLTGGGGYTF. The CDR3 DNA sequence: TGTGCCAGCAGCCCTTACCTAACAGGGGGAGGTGGCTACACCTTC.